These T cell receptor beta chains were read from a single sample in a study. TCRdb called the 5' RACE reads again in MiXCR, with one record for every CDR3 protein. The sample carries some 40,000 distinct CDR3 sequences, roughly 23% recorded once. The sequenced material came from Tregs sorted from a lymph node. These receptors were obtained from a female donor with breast cancer. Each CDR3 is given with its conserved first and last residue. D genes are given only for firm matches. Size tells how often a clone was seen (once, few, many) or the class of an expanded clone, and some rows leave it out.

j_gene,len,d_gene,v_gene,abundance,CDR3aa,CDR3nt
TRBJ2-5,15,.,TRBV20-1,.,CSASNTLSKTETQYF,TGCAGTGCTAGCAACACCCTGTCCAAAACGGAGACCCAGTACTTC
TRBJ2-7,14,.,TRBV5-6,.,CASSRLLDGYEQYF,TGTGCCAGCAGCCGATTATTAGACGGCTACGAGCAGTACTTC
TRBJ1-2,13,.,TRBV6-6,.,CASRSGQLYGYTF,TGTGCCAGCAGATCAGGACAGCTCTATGGCTACACCTTC
TRBJ2-1,15,.,TRBV3-1,medium-sized,CASSLVASSYNEQFF,TGTGCCAGCAGCTTGGTGGCGAGCTCCTACAATGAGCAGTTCTTC
TRBJ2-5,13,.,TRBV11-3,.,CASSFRPQETQYF,TGTGCCAGCAGCTTTCGTCCTCAAGAGACCCAGTACTTC
TRBJ2-1,16,.,TRBV27,few,CASGLVGSSSYNEQFF,TGTGCCAGCGGTTTAGTTGGCAGTTCCTCCTACAATGAGCAGTTCTTC
TRBJ1-1,18,TRBD1,TRBV3-1,.,CASSRSPGTGGPNTEAFF,TGTGCCAGCAGCCGCTCCCCCGGGACAGGAGGACCGAACACTGAAGCTTTCTTT
TRBJ2-4,17,.,TRBV4-1,many,CASSQEKNVVAKNIQYF,TGCGCCAGCAGCCAAGAGAAGAATGTGGTAGCCAAAAACATTCAGTACTTC
TRBJ1-1,12,.,TRBV4-2,few,CASSQVGDGAFF,TGTGCCAGCAGCCAAGTCGGGGATGGGGCTTTCTTT
TRBJ2-7,17,.,TRBV5-1,many,CASSLISAGEYPNEQYF,TGCGCCAGCAGCTTGATTTCTGCGGGCGAGTACCCCAACGAGCAGTACTTC
TRBJ2-7,14,.,TRBV12-3/TRBV12-4,many,CASRSRGLSYEQYF,TGTGCCAGCAGAAGCAGGGGACTCTCCTACGAGCAGTACTTC
TRBJ2-7,14,TRBD1,TRBV25-1,many,CASSFEGAAYEQYF,TGTGCCAGCAGTTTCGAGGGGGCGGCGTACGAGCAGTACTTC
TRBJ1-5,15,TRBD1,TRBV4-1,few,CASSPRTGRNQPQHF,TGCGCCAGCAGCCCCCGGACAGGACGCAATCAGCCCCAGCATTTT
TRBJ2-3,15,TRBD2,TRBV7-8,few,CASSYPSGTTDTQYF,TGTGCCAGCAGCTACCCTAGCGGGACCACAGATACGCAGTATTTT
TRBJ2-3,15,.,TRBV9,.,CASSPQGGIADTQYF,TGTGCCAGCAGCCCCCAGGGGGGGATCGCAGATACGCAGTATTTT
TRBJ1-4,14,.,TRBV27,few,CASSFRGTNEKLFF,TGTGCCAGCAGTTTCCGGGGGACTAATGAAAAACTGTTTTTT
TRBJ2-1,13,.,TRBV6-2/TRBV6-3,many,CASSYTSYNEQFF,TGTGCCAGCAGTTATACTTCCTACAATGAGCAGTTCTTC
TRBJ1-1,11,.,TRBV28,many,CASRDKEEAFF,TGTGCCAGCAGGGACAAAGAGGAAGCTTTCTTT
TRBJ2-1,14,TRBD2,TRBV5-1,many,CASSGGLVYNEQFF,TGCGCCAGCAGCGGGGGACTAGTCTACAATGAGCAGTTCTTC
TRBJ2-7,14,.,TRBV12-3/TRBV12-4,many,CASSFGRGTYEQYF,TGTGCCAGCAGTTTCGGCAGGGGCACCTACGAGCAGTACTTC
TRBJ1-2,12,.,TRBV27,few,CASSLRGVGYTF,TGTGCCAGCAGTCTCAGGGGAGTTGGCTACACCTTC
TRBJ2-1,17,TRBD2,TRBV7-7,medium-sized,CASSLIAGKSSYNEQFF,TGTGCTAGCAGCCTCATAGCGGGAAAAAGCTCCTACAATGAGCAGTTCTTC
TRBJ1-1,16,.,TRBV6-5,many,CASSTPSNPLNTEAFF,TGTGCCAGCAGTACTCCGAGCAATCCCCTGAACACTGAAGCTTTCTTT
TRBJ1-2,12,.,TRBV20-1,few,CSALRFPYGYTF,TGCAGTGCTCTACGATTCCCCTATGGCTACACCTTC
TRBJ2-1,14,TRBD1,TRBV9,few,CASSLQGAHNEQFF,TGTGCCAGCAGTCTACAGGGGGCCCATAATGAGCAGTTCTTC
TRBJ2-1,15,TRBD2,TRBV4-1,many,CASSRTSGSYNEQFF,TGCGCCAGCAGCCGGACTAGCGGTTCCTACAATGAGCAGTTCTTC
TRBJ2-1,17,.,TRBV3-1,.,CASSQDADDFRTDEQFF,TGTGCCAGCAGCCAAGACGCCGATGACTTCCGAACCGATGAGCAGTTCTTC
TRBJ1-2,13,.,TRBV14,once,CASSQTGILGYTF,TGTGCCAGCAGCCAAACAGGAATTCTCGGCTACACCTTC
TRBJ2-7,16,.,TRBV11-2,many,CASRPFALAASYEQYF,TGTGCCAGCAGGCCGTTTGCGTTAGCGGCCTCCTACGAGCAGTACTTC
TRBJ1-2,14,.,TRBV6-2/TRBV6-3,many,CASSYMGSNYGYTF,TGTGCCAGCAGTTACATGGGATCTAACTATGGCTACACCTTC
TRBJ2-1,12,.,TRBV20-1,.,CSASPGGSEQFF,TGCAGTGCTAGTCCAGGGGGGTCTGAGCAGTTCTTC
TRBJ1-5,15,.,TRBV21-1,.,CASSKVGRFNQPQHF,TGTGCCAGCAGCAAAGTAGGCAGGTTTAATCAGCCCCAGCATTTT
TRBJ2-7,14,.,TRBV5-5,.,CASSPTGHLYEQYF,TGTGCCAGCAGCCCTACGGGACACCTCTACGAGCAGTACTTC